This T cell receptor beta chain was observed in a study of breast tumors, draining lymph nodes, adjacent tissues. CDR3 length equals 13 residues. Trimming stripped 7 bases from V and 6 bases from J, with 16 bases between. CDR1 is SGHNT and CDR2 is YENEEA in the germline V gene. General study findings and limits: Compared with basal-like, luminal-like tumors shared significantly more repertoire with nontumor tissue. That most tumor T cells come from lymph nodes remained unproven. Compared with lymph nodes, tumors were less diverse; compared with nontumor tissue, more.

This clonotype was detected a few times. Its specificity is unknown. A much larger clone lies one base from this, so it may be a read error. Axillary draining lymph nodes of breast cancer patients supplied the node samples. MiXCR, applied by TCRdb to the multiplex PCR reads, yields one record per CDR3 protein. The sample has under 250,000 distinct CDR3 sequences, approximately 29% seen once. The chain links TRBV11-3 to TRBJ2-7; maybe TRBD1 (5 bases). Sequenced input: axillary lymph node tissue. This sequence was found in a female donor with breast cancer. Some clones in this sample may be carry-over from other donors' samples. In DNA, the CDR3 is TGTGCCAGCACCCCCCGACAGTCGTCCGAGCAGTACTTC. It encodes CASTPRQSSEQYF.